The sequence of this TCR beta chain was determined in a study of T cell responses to AZD1222 COVID-19 vaccine (dated by TCRdb to the early 2020s). For the wider study: TCR sequencing was performed for more than 230 trial participants, of whom approximately 200 were given two doses of AZD1222 and roughly 25 were given two doses of MenACWY control vaccine. Trial participants were enrolled by age into 18-55, 56-69 and 70-plus year subgroups, with roughly 150, 30 and 60 TCR-sequenced participants respectively. Here is what the overall study found, with its caveats: A significant rise in spike-specific TCR breadth and depth was observed after two AZD1222 doses relative to day 0 and relative to MenACWY recipients. Because no day 14 peak-response samples were available, the repertoires could be characterized only after the peak T cell response. Reportedly, almost half of the unique spike-specific TCRs recognized epitopes lying outside the regions that are mutated in the B.1.351 and B.1.1.7 variants. Conclusions about previously exposed vaccinees were limited because only six AZD1222 recipients were SARS-CoV-2 seropositive at baseline. In the small 56-69-year group, the increase in depth fell short of significance, most likely because of low power. Participants were mostly white British and included more females than males, and it was suggested by the authors that clonal diversity may have been underestimated. The whole spike protein was spanned by vaccine-associated CD4 TCRs, and dominant responses were seen in regions 160-218 and 743-854.

In light of the paper, this sample's time point label describes: about 28 days (+/-7) after the second vaccine dose. AZD1222 recipients given second doses at about 4 weeks or at about 12 weeks were pooled, since spike-specific TCR depth and breadth were not found to differ between the two schedules. The vaccinee samples were drawn from two UK trials, COV001 and COV002, one of which was a single-blind randomized controlled phase 2/3 trial testing AZD1222 (ChAdOx1 nCoV-19) in healthy adults. For TCRbeta chain sequencing, PBMC samples were collected from trial participants at day 0 and at day 28 after the second dose. In this sample, this clone turned up once. Its specific antigen is unknown. No base qualities exist here, and no much larger clone lies one base off it. Taken from the germline V gene (reference sequence), the CDR1 and CDR2 loops are LNHNV and YYDKDF. Inclusive of the bounding cysteine and phenylalanine, the CDR3 is 13 residues long. Only the CDR3 DNA is retained, 39 bases long and in frame from the first base. V is shortened by 5 bases, J by 3 bases, and the region joining them spans 10 bases.

The CDR3 regions of human TCRbeta chains were analyzed by immunosequencing. As for the authors' bioinformatics: TCRs in the repertoires were compared against a reference library of SARS-CoV-2-specific TCRs that had been generated with the MIRA antigen-specificity platform. Breadth was defined as the fraction of unique TCRs that were SARS-CoV-2-associated. Depth was defined as the fraction of total T cells that were SARS-CoV-2-associated. Using the MIRA data, every spike-specific TCR was mapped to the spike region that the TCR reacted to and assigned to either a CD4 or a CD8 class. Log10-transformed breadth and depth values were compared by one-way ANOVA with Sidak's multiple comparisons tests. Imported from immuneACCESS, the table was reduced by TCRdb to in-frame sequences with V and J called. These copies leave out some clones; in studies compared against another copy, an unresolved V gene accounts for under half, and the cause of the remainder is not known. V, J and clone size reflect that table, while D and trimming were determined from the DNA. This sample comprises 120,000 or so clones, about 88% of them detected only once. The ten largest clones represent about 4% of the sample.

This sequence was found in an adult who received the AZD1222 COVID-19 vaccine. The chain couples TRBV15 to TRBJ1-2; the D gene is perhaps TRBD1, on 5 matching bases. Specimen: peripheral blood, collected 28 days after the second AZD1222 dose. The sequence in DNA is TGTGCCACCAGCCCGGGACTGGACTATGGCTACACCTTC. It translates as CATSPGLDYGYTF.